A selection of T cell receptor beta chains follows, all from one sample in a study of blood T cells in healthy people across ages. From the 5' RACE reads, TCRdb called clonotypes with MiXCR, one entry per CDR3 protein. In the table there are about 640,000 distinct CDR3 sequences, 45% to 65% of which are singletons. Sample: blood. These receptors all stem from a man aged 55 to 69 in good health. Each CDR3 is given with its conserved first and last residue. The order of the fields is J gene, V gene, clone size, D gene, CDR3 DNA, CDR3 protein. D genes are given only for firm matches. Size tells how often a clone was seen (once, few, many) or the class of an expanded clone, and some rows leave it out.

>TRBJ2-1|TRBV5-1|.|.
TGCGCCAGCAGCTTCCAAGGACTTAACGTCAATGAGCAGTTCTTC
CASSFQGLNVNEQFF
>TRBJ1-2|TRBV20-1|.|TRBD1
TGCAGTGCTAGTCGTCGGTCCTCTGGACAGGGGGATCGGGGCTACACCTTC
CSASRRSSGQGDRGYTF
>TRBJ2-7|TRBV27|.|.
TGTGCCAGGGGGGTCCTTTATACAGGGCAGGGCTCCTACGAGCAGTACTTC
CARGVLYTGQGSYEQYF
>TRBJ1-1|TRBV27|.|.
TGTGCCAGCAGTGCAACCCTGGACGCTGAAGCTTTCTTT
CASSATLDAEAFF
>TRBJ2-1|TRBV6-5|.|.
TGTGCCAGCAGTTATTATGTGGCCAGAGCTCTCAATGAGCAGTTCTTC
CASSYYVARALNEQFF
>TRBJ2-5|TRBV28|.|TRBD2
TGTGCCAGCAGTGGGACTACTGAGACCCAGTACTTC
CASSGTTETQYF
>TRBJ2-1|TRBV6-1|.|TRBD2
TGTGCCAGCAGCCCCGCGGGGCGGGGGACCGACAATGAGCAGTTCTTC
CASSPAGRGTDNEQFF
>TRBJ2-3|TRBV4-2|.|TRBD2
TGTGCCAGCAGCCAAGTGGGACTAGCGGGGCGCAGCAGAACAGATACGCAGTATTTT
CASSQVGLAGRSRTDTQYF
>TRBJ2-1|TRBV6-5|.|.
TGTGCCAGCAGGGGCATAGGTTACAATGAGCAGTTCTTC
CASRGIGYNEQFF
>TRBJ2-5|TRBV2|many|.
TGTGCCAACAGGGTAGGGAAGGAGACCCAGTACTTC
CANRVGKETQYF
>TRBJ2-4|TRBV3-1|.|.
TGTGCCAGCAGCCAACTAGGGGTTGACATTCAGTACTTC
CASSQLGVDIQYF
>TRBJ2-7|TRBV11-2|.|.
TGTGCCAGCAGTTCGCTTGGGCGGAGGTCCTACGAGCAGTACTTC
CASSSLGRRSYEQYF
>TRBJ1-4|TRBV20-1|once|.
TGCAGTGCTAGAGACGCCCCCTACAGGGAGAGGAGGGCTAATGAAAAACTGTTTTTT
CSARDAPYRERRANEKLFF
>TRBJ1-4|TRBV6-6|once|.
TGTGCCAGCAGTTATCGAAGTAATGAAAAACTGTTTTTT
CASSYRSNEKLFF
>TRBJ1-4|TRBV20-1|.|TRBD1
TGCAGTGCTCGGGATAGAGACAGGGGGCCACAACTGTTTTTT
CSARDRDRGPQLFF
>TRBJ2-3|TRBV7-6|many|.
TGTGCCAGCAGAGGGGGGGGCCTTACAGATACGCAGTATTTT
CASRGGGLTDTQYF
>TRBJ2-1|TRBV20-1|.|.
TGCAGTGCTAGAGTACCCGGGGACTCCTACAATGAGCAGTTCTTC
CSARVPGDSYNEQFF
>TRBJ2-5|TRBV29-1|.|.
TGCAGCGTTGTCGGGGGAGGGGGGATTTTACAAGAGACCCAGTACTTC
CSVVGGGGILQETQYF
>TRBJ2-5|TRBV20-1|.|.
TGCAGTGCTAGCGCACAGACTCAAGAGACCCAGTACTTC
CSASAQTQETQYF
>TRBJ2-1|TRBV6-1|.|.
TGTGCCAGCAGCCGACAAAGCTCTCCGGGGGTCGGTGAGCAGTTCTTC
CASSRQSSPGVGEQFF
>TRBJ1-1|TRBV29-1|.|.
TGCAGCGTTGAAGGACGGGACTGGGCTTTCTTT
CSVEGRDWAFF
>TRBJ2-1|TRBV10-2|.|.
TGCGCCAGCATTAAAGACAGCATGAGAGGCAATGAGCAGTTCTTC
CASIKDSMRGNEQFF
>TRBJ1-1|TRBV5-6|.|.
TGTGCCAGCAGCCTGGGGGGGACTTGGGCTGAAGCTTTCTTT
CASSLGGTWAEAFF
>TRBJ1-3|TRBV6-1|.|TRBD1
TGTGCCAGCGCATGGGACAGCAACTCTGGAAACACCATATATTTT
CASAWDSNSGNTIYF
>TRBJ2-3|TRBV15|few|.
TGTGCCACCAGCAGAGATTTGGGGGCAGATACGCAGTATTTT
CATSRDLGADTQYF
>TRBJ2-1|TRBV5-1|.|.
TGCGCCAGCAGCTTGGGGCAACAGAGCTCCTACAATGAGCAGTTCTTC
CASSLGQQSSYNEQFF
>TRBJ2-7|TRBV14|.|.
TGTGCCAGGAAGACAGGAGGCTACGAGCAGTACTTC
CARKTGGYEQYF
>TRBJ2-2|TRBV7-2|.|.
TGTGCCAGCAGCTTTAGAAACACCGGGGAGCTGTTTTTT
CASSFRNTGELFF
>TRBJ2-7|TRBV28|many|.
TGTGCCAGCAGCCGGGGTCTGTACGAGCAGTACTTC
CASSRGLYEQYF
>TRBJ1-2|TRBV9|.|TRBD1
TGTGCCAGCAGCGCCTGGGACAGGGGGGACCATGGCTACACCTTC
CASSAWDRGDHGYTF
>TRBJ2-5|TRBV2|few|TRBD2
TGTGCCAGCAGTCTGGGACTAGCGGGGGTGATACAAGAGACCCAGTACTTC
CASSLGLAGVIQETQYF
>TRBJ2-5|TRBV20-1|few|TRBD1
TGCAGTGCTAGAGATGCCGGGGACAGGGAAGAGACCCAGTACTTC
CSARDAGDREETQYF
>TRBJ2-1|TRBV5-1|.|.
TGCGCCAGCAGCGCCGGAGGGGCGGGTGAGCAGTTCTTC
CASSAGGAGEQFF
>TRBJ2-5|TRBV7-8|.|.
TGTGCCAGCAGCTTAGTAGAGGAGTACCAAGAGACCCAGTACTTC
CASSLVEEYQETQYF
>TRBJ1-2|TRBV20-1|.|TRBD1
TGCAGTGCTTCCCCGCCGGGACAGAGATATGGCTACACCTTC
CSASPPGQRYGYTF
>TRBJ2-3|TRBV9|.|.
TGTGCCAGCAGCGCCCTGGGGGGAGGAGATACGCAGTATTTT
CASSALGGGDTQYF
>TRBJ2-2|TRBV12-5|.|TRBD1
TGTGCTAGTGGTACCGGACAGGCGAACACCGGGGAGCTGTTTTTT
CASGTGQANTGELFF
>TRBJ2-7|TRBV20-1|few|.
TGCAGTGCTAGGGGTTTTGATGACTACGAGCAGTACTTC
CSARGFDDYEQYF
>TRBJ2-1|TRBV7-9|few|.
TGTGCCAGCAGCTTAGCCCTTGTGACGGAGGCAAATGAGCAGTTCTTC
CASSLALVTEANEQFF
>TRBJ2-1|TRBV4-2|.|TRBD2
TGTGCCAGCAGCCAAGCTCTGAAGGGACTAGCGGGGGGAAGCAATGAGCAGTTCTTC
CASSQALKGLAGGSNEQFF